The present T cell receptor beta chain was sequenced within a study of cytomegalovirus exposure and HLA in healthy donors. Study-level results: Later on, a genetic analysis was performed. It linked a missense variant in DCLRE1C with V- and J-gene trimming of TCR beta. There were reportedly fewer N-insertions in an Asian-associated ancestry cluster than the roughly 670-donor mean, in a later analysis. It has been reported that TCR beta sequences accurately predicted the HLA-A and HLA-B alleles of most subjects.

This clone was detected many times. The target antigen is unknown. The PCR made use of 60 Vbeta and 13 Jbeta primers. Sequencing used immunoSEQ multiplex PCR; TCRdb keeps in-frame clones, though not all of them. This table holds more than 85,000 clones, about four fifths found once. Trimming took 0 bases from V and 8 from J, leaving 16 bases between them. The CDR3 has 15 residues. In germline, CDR1 is MNHEY, CDR2 SVGAGI. The chain carries TRBV6-5 and TRBJ1-2; D might be TRBD1 (6 bases). This sequence was found in a female donor in good health and CMV-seropositive. Sequencing input: PBMCs. This CDR3 is CASSYSGARENGYTF. CDR3 coding DNA: TGTGCCAGCAGTTACTCGGGGGCGCGGGAGAACGGCTACACCTTC.